What follows describes a single TCR beta chain. Germline V lookup: CDR1 SEHNR, CDR2 FQNEAQ (reference sequence). V shed 5 bases and J 1 base; nucleotides not matched to a gene: 2. This CDR3 is 14 amino acids long. The data were taken from a study of cytomegalovirus exposure and HLA in healthy donors. Vbeta (60) and Jbeta (13) primers were used in the PCR. TCRdb keeps only in-frame clones here, not all; method: immunoSEQ multiplex PCR. The top ten hold about 6.9% of the sample, which has 100,000 to 120,000 clones, over 75% seen once. The specimen sequenced was PBMCs. The receptor was isolated from a young man in good health and CMV-seropositive. The rearrangement uses TRBV7-9 and TRBJ1-1; 9 nucleotides align to TRBD1. This CDR3 is CASSPGQGNTEAFF. The CDR3 region has the DNA TGTGCCAGCAGCCCGGGACAGGGGAACACTGAAGCTTTCTTT.